This T cell receptor (beta chain) was identified in a study of identical twins. This CDR3 spans 20 amino acids. V dropped 2 bases and J dropped 1 base, with 24 bases sitting between them. The germline gives CDR1 SGHAT, CDR2 FQDESV (reference sequence). Each CDR3 protein is one row after TCRdb ran MiXCR on the 5' RACE reads. The sample shows about 530,000 distinct CDR3 sequences, roughly 15% of them seen only once. This clonotype was recorded a few times. This sample also belongs to another study, concerning yellow fever vaccine responses in identical twins.

The TCR originated in a woman under 30 in good health. Material for sequencing was CD4+ T cells sorted from blood. The chain joins TRBV11-1 to TRBJ2-1; D might be TRBD2 (6 bases). DNA of the CDR3: TGTGCCAGCAGCTTATATGGAGGGGACTCACTAGCCCGATCCTACAATGAGCAGTTCTTC. The encoded protein is CASSLYGGDSLARSYNEQFF.